The TCR beta chain under discussion was sequenced for a study of Ad26.COV2.S vaccination and SARS-CoV-2 variants. Treatment defined: some 20 received Ad26.COV2.S at low or high dose, single or two shots; about five received placebo; per-sample allocation not given. Samples came from day 63 after the first vaccine or placebo injection. The CDR3 contains 15 residues. V was pared by 1 base and J by 2 bases, with 10 bases between. Germline V gene lookup returns CDR1 MNHEY and CDR2 SVGAGI. On this clone itself: Its specificity is not known.

Study-wide results and caveats: Substantial post-vaccination breadth of spike-specific CD8+ and CD4+ T cell responses was reported.

TCRdb's table, derived via immunoSEQ multiplex PCR, lists solely in-frame clones and lacks some. Counted here are about 400,000 clones, approximately 89% occurring once; the ten biggest clones make up 1.5% to 2%. Sequencing used peripheral blood, obtained in a trial of Ad26.COV2.S vaccine versus placebo. The gene calls are TRBV6-5 and TRBJ2-3; no clear D. The TCR originated in a person aged 18-65 years who received the Ad26.COV2.S COVID-19 vaccine or a placebo. DNA of the CDR3: TGTGCCAGCAGTTACTTGGCACAGAACACAGATACGCAGTATTTT. It yields the protein CASSYLAQNTDTQYF.